This entry lists 28 T cell receptor beta chains sequenced from one sample in a study of human T cells and chemical hapten exposure. Via MiXCR, TCRdb re-called the RACE reads, giving one row per CDR3 protein. The sample includes under 200,000 distinct CDR3 sequences, 25% to 35% seen only once; the top ten take about 2%. Documented time point: patch test 3, about 24 weeks after DPC sensitization. Documented treatment: therapeutic diphenylcyclopropenone sensitization with weekly scalp DPC. The material sequenced was whole blood, taken in connection with sensitization to the hapten diphenylcyclopropenone (DPC). The receptors originated from a woman between 18 and 29 years old with alopecia areata. Some clones in this sample may be carry-over from other donors' samples.

This clonotype appeared a few times. This chain uses TRBV9 with TRBJ2-7, with 9 bases aligning to TRBD1. Germline loops: CDR1 SGDLS, CDR2 YYNGEE. Losses at the gene ends were 4 bases for V and 4 bases for J; bases not matched to a gene: 9. The CDR3 covers 15 residues. The CDR3 nucleotides read TGTGCCAGCAGCAATAGGGGGACAGGGATGTACGAGCAGTACTTC. Its protein is CASSNRGTGMYEQYF.

This clonotype was seen a handful of times. V and J are TRBV5-4 and TRBJ1-6; unclear D gene. V was clipped by 2 bases and J by 7 bases, with 13 bases between them. The germline V gene encodes CDR1 SGHNT and CDR2 YYREEE (reference sequence). The CDR3 is made up of 15 amino acids. The DNA for the CDR3 is TGTGCCAGCAGCTTAGGACCGATGAACAATTCACCCCTCCACTTT. It yields the protein CASSLGPMNNSPLHF.

The table lists this clonotype with a few counts. V usage is TRBV12-3 or TRBV12-4 and J usage is TRBJ1-3, with no clear D. V was clipped by 6 bases and J by 4 bases, with 10 bases between them. This CDR3 comprises 13 residues. The CDR3 sequence is CASSWTDGNTIYF. CDR3 DNA sequence: TGTGCCAGCAGCTGGACGGACGGAAACACCATATATTTT.

Here the CDR3 reads CASSLSIQLAFF. CDR3 bases: TGTGCCAGCAGTTTATCGATCCAGCTCGCTTTCTTT. The V and J genes are TRBV12-3 or TRBV12-4 and TRBJ1-1; no reliable D call. Trimming stripped 2 bases from V and 11 bases from J, with 12 bases between. The CDR3 extends over 12 amino acids.

This clonotype was seen only a few times. The chain combines TRBV10-3 with TRBJ1-1, with a weak D call TRBD1 (6 bases). The ends were cut back, 5 bases at V and 1 base at J, with 17 bases in the middle. Germline V lookup: CDR1 ENHRY, CDR2 SYGVKD. The length of the CDR3 is 16 residues. CDR3 DNA: TGTGCCATCAGTAAGACAGGCACGGTGGCGAACACTGAAGCTTTCTTT. Translation gives CAISKTGTVANTEAFF.

The genes are TRBV15 and TRBJ2-3; perhaps TRBD2 as D (6 bases). Trimming took 4 bases from V and 3 from J, leaving 11 bases between them. The germline CDR1 and CDR2 sequences are LNHNV and YYDKDF (reference sequence). The CDR3 contains 14 residues. The CDR3 is CATSKWEETDTQYF. The CDR3 nucleotides read TGTGCCACCAGCAAATGGGAGGAAACAGATACGCAGTATTTT. Full variable domain (outside the CDR3, taken from reference TRBV15 and TRBJ2-3): DAMVIQNPRYQVTQFGKPVTLSCSQTLNHNVMYWYQQKSSQAPKLLFHYYDKDFNNEADTPDNFQSRRPNTSFCFLDIRSPGLGDTAMYLCATSKWEETDTQYFGPGTRLTVL.

The V gene is TRBV14, the J gene TRBJ2-3; no definite D call. This CDR3 is built from 16 residues. Germline V CDR1 and CDR2: SGHDN, FVKESK. V shed 0 bases and J shed 2 bases, with 12 bases lying between them. The CDR3 coding sequence is TGTGCCAGCAGCCAAGATCGGCTGACGGTCACAGATACGCAGTATTTT. Residues: CASSQDRLTVTDTQYF.

This clonotype was found a few times. The rearrangement links TRBV19 to TRBJ1-2; D unclear. Trimming left V 5 bases short and J 0 bases short, with 10 bases between. CDR1 is LNHDA, CDR2 SQIVND, per germline (reference sequence). CDR3 length: 14 amino acids. CDR3 loop: CASSPGISNYGYTF. As DNA, the CDR3 is TGTGCCAGTAGTCCGGGGATCTCTAACTATGGCTACACCTTC.

The V gene is TRBV6-5, the J gene TRBJ2-6; D remains ambiguous. Germline assignment: CDR1 MNHEY and CDR2 SVGAGI. Trimming shortened V by 0 bases and J by 0 bases, and 9 bases separated the two germline ends. The CDR3 extends over 17 amino acids. CDR3 protein: CASSYSRAGSGANVLTF. The CDR3, as DNA: TGTGCCAGCAGTTACTCGAGAGCCGGCTCTGGGGCCAACGTCCTGACTTTC.

The gene calls are TRBV27 and TRBJ1-6; perhaps TRBD1 as D (5 bases). Trimming pared 5 bases from V and 0 bases from J, leaving 14 bases between. Germline CDR1 MNHEY, CDR2 SMNVEV (reference sequence). The length of the CDR3 is 17 residues. The CDR3 protein is CASSALGESSYNSPLHF. The CDR3 nucleotides are TGTGCCAGCAGTGCCCTAGGGGAGAGCTCCTATAATTCACCCCTCCACTTT.

This clonotype came up many times. The rearrangement uses TRBV5-1 and TRBJ2-5; the D is unclear. The V and J ends lost 0 bases and 4 bases respectively, with 10 bases between them. Germline V gene lookup returns CDR1 SGHRS and CDR2 YFSETQ. This CDR3 has 14 amino acids. CDR3 sequence: CASSLDGHPETQYF. The CDR3 bases are TGCGCCAGCAGCTTGGATGGGCACCCAGAGACCCAGTACTTC.

There are a few counts of this clonotype. The chain uses TRBV11-3 and TRBJ2-3; 9 bases match TRBD2. Germline V gene sequence: CDR1 SGHNT, CDR2 YENEEA. The CDR3 is 16 amino acids. The V gene end was trimmed by 1 base and the J gene end by 5 bases; junction bases not matched to a gene: 7. This CDR3 is CASSLGGGGAGDTQYF. In DNA, the CDR3 is TGTGCCAGCAGCTTAGGGGGCGGGGGGGCCGGAGATACGCAGTATTTT.

This chain connects TRBV12-3 or TRBV12-4 to TRBJ2-1; 9 nucleotides line up with TRBD2. This CDR3 contains 16 residues. V lost 7 bases to trimming and J lost 0 bases; unmatched junction nucleotides: 7. The CDR3 bases are TGTGCCAGCACTAGCGGGGCCTTAAGCTCCTACAATGAGCAGTTCTTC. Amino acids: CASTSGALSSYNEQFF.

The chain links TRBV7-9 to TRBJ1-2; no firm D call. The V and J ends lost 11 bases and 0 bases respectively, with 13 bases between them. The CDR3 covers 13 residues. Germline CDR1 reads SEHNR; CDR2 reads FQNEAQ (reference sequence). The CDR3 is CAATGQTNYGYTF. In DNA form, the CDR3 reads TGTGCCGCCACTGGGCAGACTAACTATGGCTACACCTTC.

This chain joins TRBV29-1 and TRBJ1-3; D might be TRBD1 (5 bases). The CDR3 length is 13 residues. CDR1 and CDR2 (germline): SQVTM, ANQGSEA. This chain's CDR3 is CRADGHSGNTIYF. The DNA for the CDR3 is TGCAGAGCGGACGGACACTCTGGAAACACCATATATTTT.

This clonotype turned up a few times. The V gene is TRBV5-1, the J gene TRBJ1-2, with 12 bases that match TRBD1. V shed 5 bases, J shed 4 bases, and the junction held 6 bases outside the gene matches. This CDR3 has 15 residues. Germline CDR1 and CDR2: SGHRS and YFSETQ. CDR3 in amino acids: CASSTGQGASYGYTF. For the CDR3, the DNA is TGCGCCAGCAGTACGGGACAGGGGGCCTCCTATGGCTACACCTTC.

This clonotype came up a few times. This sequence joins TRBV7-8 and TRBJ2-3; D unresolved. The V end was cut by 2 bases, the J end by 5 bases, with 5 bases between. Germline loops: CDR1 SGHVS, CDR2 FQNEAQ. The CDR3 length is 12 residues. This chain's CDR3 is CASSLWGDTQYF. CDR3 sequence (DNA): TGTGCCAGCAGCTTATGGGGAGATACGCAGTATTTT.

This clonotype was seen ten or more times. The J gene is TRBJ2-7, the V gene TRBV20-1, with D possibly matching TRBD1 (5 bases). This CDR3 is built from 10 residues. Trimming removed 7 bases at V and 5 bases at J, with 9 bases between. The germline V gene encodes CDR1 DFQATT and CDR2 SNEGSKA (reference sequence). The CDR3 protein is CSGGRDEQYF. Written as DNA, the CDR3 is TGCAGTGGGGGCAGGGACGAGCAGTACTTC.

The genes are TRBV20-1 and TRBJ2-7; 7 bases fit TRBD2. Unmatched junction bases numbered 17, after V lost 5 bases and J lost 7 bases. Per the germline V gene, CDR1 is DFQATT and CDR2 is SNEGSKA (reference sequence). The CDR3 runs 15 residues. The CDR3 here is CSAWASTSSGGEQYF. For the CDR3, the DNA is TGCAGTGCTTGGGCGTCGACTAGCTCCGGGGGAGAGCAGTACTTC.

The chain uses TRBV9 and TRBJ2-7; D remains unclear. The CDR3 sequence is 14 residues long. V lost 0 bases, J lost 0 bases, and 7 bases lay in between. Germline V gene sequence: CDR1 SGDLS, CDR2 YYNGEE. This chain's CDR3 is CASSVAAVSYEQYF. CDR3 DNA sequence: TGTGCCAGCAGCGTAGCGGCCGTCTCCTACGAGCAGTACTTC.

This clonotype was picked up a small number of times. The genes are TRBV5-1 and TRBJ1-4; no reliable D call. Germline CDR1 reads SGHRS; CDR2 reads YFSETQ. The CDR3 covers 15 residues. Trimming shortened V by 1 base and J by 2 bases, and 9 bases separated the two germline ends. CDR3 sequence: CASSLSQRTNEKLFF. The CDR3 bases are TGCGCCAGCAGCTTGTCCCAGAGGACTAATGAAAAACTGTTTTTT.

This clonotype was observed a handful of times. This chain uses TRBV20-1 with TRBJ1-5, with 7 bases aligning to TRBD1. The CDR3 is 13 amino acids. V trimming: 2 bases; J trimming: 7 bases; junction bases outside the gene matches: 5. Looked up from germline, CDR1 is DFQATT and CDR2 is SNEGSKA (reference sequence). The CDR3 loop reads CSARQGEWQPQHF. The CDR3 bases are TGCAGTGCTAGACAGGGGGAGTGGCAGCCCCAGCATTTT.

In this sample, this clonotype turned up a few times. This chain connects TRBV29-1 to TRBJ2-3, with D perhaps matching TRBD1 or TRBD2 (5 bases each). Looked up from germline, CDR1 is SQVTM and CDR2 is ANQGSEA. V was trimmed by 5 bases and J by 0 bases, leaving 12 bases between them. The CDR3 has 14 amino acids. The CDR3: CSVKGTASTDTQYF. CDR3 bases: TGCAGCGTTAAAGGGACGGCTAGCACAGATACGCAGTATTTT.

The chain couples TRBV6-2 or TRBV6-3 to TRBJ1-5; possibly TRBD1 for D (6 bases). CDR3 length: 19 amino acids. Trimming removed 0 bases from V and 7 bases from J, with 25 bases in between. Germline-derived CDR1 and CDR2 are MNHEY and SVGEGT. Here the CDR3 DNA reads TGTGCCAGCAGTTACTCGATCCATGGGGGCCCTAGGGGCGGACAGCCCCAGCATTTT. It yields the protein CASSYSIHGGPRGGQPQHF.

This sequence joins TRBV9 and TRBJ2-7, with D unresolved. Germline V lookup: CDR1 SGDLS, CDR2 YYNGEE. This CDR3 spans 13 amino acids. The V end was cut by 7 bases, the J end by 0 bases, with 11 bases between. In nucleotides, the CDR3 is TGTGCCAGCGGGCCCGCGCCCTCCTACGAGCAGTACTTC. This encodes CASGPAPSYEQYF.

The rearrangement links TRBV11-1 to TRBJ2-1; TRBD1 might be the D (5 bases). Per the germline V gene, CDR1 is SGHAT and CDR2 is FQDESV (reference sequence). There are 13 residues in the CDR3. Trimming shortened V by 4 bases and J by 10 bases, and 14 bases separated the two germline ends. The CDR3 DNA sequence: TGTGCCAGCAGCTCTGACAGAAACGTGGAGCAGTTCTTC. Amino acids: CASSSDRNVEQFF. Combining the CDR3 with reference TRBV11-1 and TRBJ2-1 gives the whole variable domain EAEVAQSPRYKITEKSQAVAFWCDPISGHATLYWYRQILGQGPELLVQFQDESVVDDSQLPKDRFSAERLKGVDSTLKIQPAELGDSAMYLCASSSDRNVEQFFGPGTRLTVL.

This rearrangement joins TRBV29-1 to TRBJ1-5; D is unclear. CDR1 and CDR2 from the germline V gene are SQVTM and ANQGSEA. Trimming shortened V by 7 bases and J by 0 bases, and 10 bases separated the two germline ends. The CDR3 is 13 residues long. The CDR3 DNA follows: TGCAGCGCGAAGGAGAATAGCAATCAGCCCCAGCATTTT. The encoded protein is CSAKENSNQPQHF.

This clonotype showed up just a few times. The J gene is TRBJ2-2, the V gene TRBV7-2, with D possibly being TRBD2 (6 bases). The CDR3 consists of 13 residues. Germline V gene lookup returns CDR1 SGHTA and CDR2 FQGNSA. V lost 7 bases and J 7 bases, leaving 13 bases between the germline ends. This CDR3 is CASNRGGNGELFF. Written as DNA, the CDR3 is TGTGCCAGCAACCGTGGGGGGAACGGGGAGCTGTTTTTT.